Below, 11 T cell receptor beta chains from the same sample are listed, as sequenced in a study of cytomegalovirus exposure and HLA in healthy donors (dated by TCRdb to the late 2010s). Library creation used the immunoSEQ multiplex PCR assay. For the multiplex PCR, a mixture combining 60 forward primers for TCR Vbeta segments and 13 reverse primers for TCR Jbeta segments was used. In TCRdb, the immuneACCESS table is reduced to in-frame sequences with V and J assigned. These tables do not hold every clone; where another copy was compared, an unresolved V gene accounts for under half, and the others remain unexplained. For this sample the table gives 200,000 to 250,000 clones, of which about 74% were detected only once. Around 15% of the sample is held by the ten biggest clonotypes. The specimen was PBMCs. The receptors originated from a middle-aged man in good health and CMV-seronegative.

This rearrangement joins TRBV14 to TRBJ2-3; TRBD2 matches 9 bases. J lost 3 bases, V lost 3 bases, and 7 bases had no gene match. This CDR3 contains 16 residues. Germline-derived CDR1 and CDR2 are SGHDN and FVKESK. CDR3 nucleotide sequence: TGTGCCAGCAGCCAGGGTAGCGGGAGATTAACAGATACGCAGTATTTT. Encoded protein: CASSQGSGRLTDTQYF.

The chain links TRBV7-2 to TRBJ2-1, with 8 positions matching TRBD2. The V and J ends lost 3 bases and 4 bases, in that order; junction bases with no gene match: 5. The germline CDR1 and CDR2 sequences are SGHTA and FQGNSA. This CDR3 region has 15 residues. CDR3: CASSFDRLAYNEQFF. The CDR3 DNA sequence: TGTGCCAGCAGCTTTGACAGACTAGCGTACAATGAGCAGTTCTTC.

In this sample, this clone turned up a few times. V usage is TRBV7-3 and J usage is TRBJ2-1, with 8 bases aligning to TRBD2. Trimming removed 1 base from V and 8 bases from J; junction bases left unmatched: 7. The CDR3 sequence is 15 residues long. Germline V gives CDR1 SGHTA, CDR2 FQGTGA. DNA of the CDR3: TGTGCCAGCAGCTTAAGACCGGGGGGGTTTGATGAGCAGTTCTTC. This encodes CASSLRPGGFDEQFF.

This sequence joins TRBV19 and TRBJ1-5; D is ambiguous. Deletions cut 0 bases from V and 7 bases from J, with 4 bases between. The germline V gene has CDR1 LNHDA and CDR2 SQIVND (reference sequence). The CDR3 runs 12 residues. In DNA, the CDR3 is TGTGCCAGTAGTATAGAGAGACAGCCCCAGCATTTT. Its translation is CASSIERQPQHF. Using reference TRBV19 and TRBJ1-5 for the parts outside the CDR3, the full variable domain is DGGITQSPKYLFRKEGQNVTLSCEQNLNHDAMYWYRQDPGQGLRLIYYSQIVNDFQKGDIAEGYSVSREKKESFPLTVTSAQKNPTAFYLCASSIERQPQHFGDGTRLSIL.

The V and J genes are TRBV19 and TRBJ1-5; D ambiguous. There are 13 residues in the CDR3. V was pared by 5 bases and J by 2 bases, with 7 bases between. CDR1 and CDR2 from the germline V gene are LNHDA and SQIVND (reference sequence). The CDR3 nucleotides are TGTGCCAGTAGTTGGGAGGGCAATCAGCCCCAGCATTTT. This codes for CASSWEGNQPQHF. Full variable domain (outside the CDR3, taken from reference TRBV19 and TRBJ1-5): DGGITQSPKYLFRKEGQNVTLSCEQNLNHDAMYWYRQDPGQGLRLIYYSQIVNDFQKGDIAEGYSVSREKKESFPLTVTSAQKNPTAFYLCASSWEGNQPQHFGDGTRLSIL.

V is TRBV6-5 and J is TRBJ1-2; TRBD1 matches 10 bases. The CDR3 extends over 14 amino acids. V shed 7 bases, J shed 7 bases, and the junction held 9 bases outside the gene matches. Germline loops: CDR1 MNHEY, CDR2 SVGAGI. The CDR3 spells CASIGDRGIGGYTF. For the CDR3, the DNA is TGTGCCAGCATCGGGGACAGGGGAATAGGTGGCTACACCTTC.

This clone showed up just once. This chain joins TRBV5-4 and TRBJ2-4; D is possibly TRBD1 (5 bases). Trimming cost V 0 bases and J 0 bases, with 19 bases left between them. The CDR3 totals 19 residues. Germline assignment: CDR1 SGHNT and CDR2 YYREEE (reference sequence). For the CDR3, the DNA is TGTGCCAGCAGCTTGGGGGGTCAGGGCTCTCATCTAGCCAAAAACATTCAGTACTTC. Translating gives CASSLGGQGSHLAKNIQYF.

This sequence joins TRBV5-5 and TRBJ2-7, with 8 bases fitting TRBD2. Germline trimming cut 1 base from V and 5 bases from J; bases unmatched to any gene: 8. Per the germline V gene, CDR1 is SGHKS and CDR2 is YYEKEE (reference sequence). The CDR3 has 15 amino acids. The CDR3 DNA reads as TGTGCCAGCAGCTTGCTACGGGGGGGTCTCGACGAGCAGTACTTC. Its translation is CASSLLRGGLDEQYF.

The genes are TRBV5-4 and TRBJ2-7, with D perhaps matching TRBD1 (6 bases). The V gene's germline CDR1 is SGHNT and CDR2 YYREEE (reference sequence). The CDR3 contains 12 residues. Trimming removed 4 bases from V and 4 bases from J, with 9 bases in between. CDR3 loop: CASSRDKYEQYF. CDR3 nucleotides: TGTGCCAGCAGCCGGGACAAATACGAGCAGTACTTC. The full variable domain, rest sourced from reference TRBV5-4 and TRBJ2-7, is ETGVTQSPTHLIKTRGQQVTLRCSSQSGHNTVSWYQQALGQGPQFIFQYYREEENGRGNFPPRFSGLQFPNYSSELNVNALELDDSALYLCASSRDKYEQYFGPGTRLTVT.

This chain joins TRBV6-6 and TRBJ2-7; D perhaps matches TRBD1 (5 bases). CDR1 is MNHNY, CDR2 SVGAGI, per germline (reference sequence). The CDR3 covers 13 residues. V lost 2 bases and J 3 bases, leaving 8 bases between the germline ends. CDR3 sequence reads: CASSYPDIYEQYF. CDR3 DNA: TGTGCCAGCAGTTACCCGGACATCTACGAGCAGTACTTC.

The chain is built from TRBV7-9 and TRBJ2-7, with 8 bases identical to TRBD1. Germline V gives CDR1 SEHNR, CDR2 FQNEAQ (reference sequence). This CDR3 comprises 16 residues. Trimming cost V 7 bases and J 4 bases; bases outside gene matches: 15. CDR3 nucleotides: TGTGCCAGCACCTCCACCCCCGGGACAGGATTTTACGAGCAGTACTTC. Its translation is CASTSTPGTGFYEQYF.